Below are 7 T cell receptor beta chains sequenced from a single sample in a study of cytomegalovirus exposure and HLA in healthy donors (dated by TCRdb to between 2016 and 2019). Libraries were built with the immunoSEQ multiplex PCR assay. A mixture of 60 forward primers for TCR Vbeta segments and 13 reverse primers for TCR Jbeta segments was used in the multiplex PCR. In TCRdb, the immuneACCESS table is reduced to in-frame sequences with V and J assigned. These tables do not hold every clone; where another copy was compared, an unresolved V gene accounts for under half, and the others remain unexplained. The sample includes some 100,000 clones, with 79% observed a single time. In total, the top ten clones hold under 4% of the sample. Sequencing used PBMCs. All receptors come from a male donor in good health and CMV-seropositive.

This clone was detected only once. This rearrangement joins TRBV18 to TRBJ1-4, with TRBD1 identical over 9 bases. This CDR3 is 17 amino acids long. The germline gives CDR1 KGHSH, CDR2 LQKENI. The V and J ends lost 5 bases and 1 base, in that order; junction bases with no gene match: 8. This CDR3 reads CASSATGGVGTNEKLFF. The CDR3 DNA is TGTGCCAGCTCAGCTACAGGGGGCGTTGGAACTAATGAAAAACTGTTTTTT.

V and J are TRBV6-6 and TRBJ1-2; 7 positions agree with TRBD1. J gave up 5 bases and V 2 bases, and 2 bases lay outside the gene matches. Germline loops: CDR1 MNHNY, CDR2 SVGAGI (reference sequence). There are 13 residues in the CDR3. The CDR3 reads CASSYDREYGYTF. As DNA, the CDR3 is TGTGCCAGCAGTTACGACAGGGAATATGGCTACACCTTC.

This chain uses TRBV5-1 with TRBJ1-4; D not resolved. V gave up 1 base and J gave up 1 base, with 17 bases separating them. This CDR3 comprises 18 residues. The germline CDR1 and CDR2 sequences are SGHRS and YFSETQ. CDR3 DNA: TGCGCCAGCAGCTTGCGGGGTCGGAACTGGGAAACTAATGAAAAACTGTTTTTT. It translates to CASSLRGRNWETNEKLFF.

The chain has TRBV6-5 and TRBJ2-1, with 10 bases identical to TRBD1. The CDR3 is 16 amino acids. Germline values: CDR1 MNHEY, CDR2 SVGAGI. With V trimmed by 2 bases and J by 5 bases, 6 bases remained unmatched. The CDR3 sequence: CASSYPGQGTDNEQFF. The CDR3 DNA reads TGTGCCAGCAGTTACCCGGGACAGGGGACCGACAATGAGCAGTTCTTC.

This chain joins TRBV7-2 and TRBJ2-1; 10 bases fit TRBD2. Germline loops: CDR1 SGHTA, CDR2 FQGNSA. The V gene end was trimmed by 3 bases and the J gene end by 6 bases; junction bases not matched to a gene: 5. The CDR3 loop spans 15 amino acids. The DNA for the CDR3 is TGTGCCAGCAGCTTCGGAGCGGGGGGGCTCAATGAGCAGTTCTTC. Translating gives CASSFGAGGLNEQFF.

The chain uses TRBV29-1 and TRBJ1-3, with D unclear. CDR3 size: 13 residues. V was pared by 4 bases and J by 0 bases, with 7 bases between. CDR1 and CDR2 from the germline V gene are SQVTM and ANQGSEA. CDR3 nucleotides: TGCAGCGTTGGAGGCCTCTCTGGAAACACCATATATTTT. This translates into CSVGGLSGNTIYF.

CDR3 nucleotides: TGTGCCAGCAGTTACTCTTGGGCGAAAACTAACTATGGCTACACCTTC. Amino acid sequence: CASSYSWAKTNYGYTF. The chain carries TRBV6-5 and TRBJ1-2; D gene uncertain. Trimming took 0 bases from V and 0 from J, leaving 11 bases between them. The CDR3 has 16 amino acids. Germline CDR1 is MNHEY and CDR2 is SVGAGI.